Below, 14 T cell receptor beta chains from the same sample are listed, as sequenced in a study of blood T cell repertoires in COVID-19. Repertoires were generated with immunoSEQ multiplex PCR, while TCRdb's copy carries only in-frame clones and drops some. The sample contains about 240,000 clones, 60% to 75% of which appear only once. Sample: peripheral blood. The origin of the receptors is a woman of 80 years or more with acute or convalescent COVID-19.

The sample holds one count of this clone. As DNA, the CDR3 is TGTGCCAGTAGTCCACGGGACAACCTAAGGGAAAAACTGTTTTTT. Translation gives CASSPRDNLREKLFF. V is TRBV19 and J is TRBJ1-4; possibly TRBD1 for D (6 bases). The germline V gene has CDR1 LNHDA and CDR2 SQIVND (reference sequence). CDR3 length: 15 residues. Trimming removed 5 bases from V and 8 bases from J, with 18 bases in between. The variable domain in full, with the rest retrieved from reference TRBV19 and TRBJ1-4, is DGGITQSPKYLFRKEGQNVTLSCEQNLNHDAMYWYRQDPGQGLRLIYYSQIVNDFQKGDIAEGYSVSREKKESFPLTVTSAQKNPTAFYLCASSPRDNLREKLFFGSGTQLSVL.

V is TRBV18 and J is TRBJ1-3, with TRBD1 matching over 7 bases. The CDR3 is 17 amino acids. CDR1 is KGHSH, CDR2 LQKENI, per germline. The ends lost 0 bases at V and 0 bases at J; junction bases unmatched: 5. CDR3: CASSPPLGTDSGNTIYF. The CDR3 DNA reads TGTGCCAGCTCACCACCGCTAGGGACAGACTCTGGAAACACCATATATTTT.

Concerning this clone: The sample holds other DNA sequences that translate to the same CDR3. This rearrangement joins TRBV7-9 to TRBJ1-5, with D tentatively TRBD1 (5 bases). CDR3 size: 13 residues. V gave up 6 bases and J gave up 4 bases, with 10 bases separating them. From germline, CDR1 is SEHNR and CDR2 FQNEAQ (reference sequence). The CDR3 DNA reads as TGTGCCAGCAGTTCCTCAGGGAATCAGCCCCAGCATTTT. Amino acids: CASSSSGNQPQHF.

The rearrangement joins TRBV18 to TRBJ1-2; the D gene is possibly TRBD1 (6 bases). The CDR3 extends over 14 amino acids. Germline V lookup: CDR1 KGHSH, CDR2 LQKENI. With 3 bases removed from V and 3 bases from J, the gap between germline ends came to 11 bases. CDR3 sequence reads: CASSPLDRYYGYTF. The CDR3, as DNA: TGTGCCAGCTCACCCTTGGACAGATACTATGGCTACACCTTC.

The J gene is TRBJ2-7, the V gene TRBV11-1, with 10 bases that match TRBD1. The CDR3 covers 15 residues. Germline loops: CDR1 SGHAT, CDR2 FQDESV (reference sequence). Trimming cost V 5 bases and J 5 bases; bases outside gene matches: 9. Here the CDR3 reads CASSARDRGRNEQYF. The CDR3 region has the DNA TGTGCCAGCAGCGCCCGGGACAGGGGTCGCAACGAGCAGTACTTC.

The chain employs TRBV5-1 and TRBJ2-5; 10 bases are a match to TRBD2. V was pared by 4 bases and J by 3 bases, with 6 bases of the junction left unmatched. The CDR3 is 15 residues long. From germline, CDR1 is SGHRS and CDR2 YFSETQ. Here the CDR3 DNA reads TGCGCCAGCAGCCGTGGCAGCGGGGGGGAAGAGACCCAGTACTTC. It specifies CASSRGSGGEETQYF.

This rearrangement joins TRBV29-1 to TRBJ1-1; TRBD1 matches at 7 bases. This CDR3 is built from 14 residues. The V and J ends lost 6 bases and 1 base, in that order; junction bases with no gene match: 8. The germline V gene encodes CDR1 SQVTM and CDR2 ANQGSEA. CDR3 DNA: TGCAGCGTCGACAAGGGACAGAAGAACACTGAAGCTTTCTTT. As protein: CSVDKGQKNTEAFF.

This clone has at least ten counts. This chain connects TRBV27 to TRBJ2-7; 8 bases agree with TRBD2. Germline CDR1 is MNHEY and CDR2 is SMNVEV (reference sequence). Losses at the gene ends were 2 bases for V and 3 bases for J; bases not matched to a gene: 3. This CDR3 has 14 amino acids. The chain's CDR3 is CASSLAGGLYEQYF. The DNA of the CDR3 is TGTGCCAGCAGTTTAGCGGGAGGCCTCTACGAGCAGTACTTC.

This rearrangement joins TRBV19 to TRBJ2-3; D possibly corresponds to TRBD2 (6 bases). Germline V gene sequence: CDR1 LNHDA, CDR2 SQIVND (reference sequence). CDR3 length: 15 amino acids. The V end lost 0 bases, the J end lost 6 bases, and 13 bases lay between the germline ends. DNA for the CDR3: TGTGCCAGTAGTATAGAAGGCAGGGAGGCGGATACGCAGTATTTT. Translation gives CASSIEGREADTQYF.

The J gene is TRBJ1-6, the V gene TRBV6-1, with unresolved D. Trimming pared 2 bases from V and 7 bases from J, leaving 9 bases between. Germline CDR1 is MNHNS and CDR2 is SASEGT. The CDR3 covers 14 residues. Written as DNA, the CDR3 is TGTGCCAGCAGTGAATTGGGCGAGAATTCACCCCTCCACTTT. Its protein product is CASSELGENSPLHF.

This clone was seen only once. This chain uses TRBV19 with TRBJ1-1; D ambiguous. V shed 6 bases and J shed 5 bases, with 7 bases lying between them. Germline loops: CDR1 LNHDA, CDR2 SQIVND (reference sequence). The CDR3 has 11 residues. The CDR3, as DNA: TGTGCCAGTAGCGTGGAGACTGAAGCTTTCTTT. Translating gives CASSVETEAFF.

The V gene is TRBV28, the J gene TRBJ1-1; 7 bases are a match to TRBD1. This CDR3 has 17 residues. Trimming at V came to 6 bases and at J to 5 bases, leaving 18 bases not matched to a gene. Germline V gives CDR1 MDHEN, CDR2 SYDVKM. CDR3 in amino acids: CASSLAAQGIVRTEAFF. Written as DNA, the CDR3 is TGTGCCAGCAGCCTCGCGGCACAGGGGATCGTTCGGACTGAAGCTTTCTTT.

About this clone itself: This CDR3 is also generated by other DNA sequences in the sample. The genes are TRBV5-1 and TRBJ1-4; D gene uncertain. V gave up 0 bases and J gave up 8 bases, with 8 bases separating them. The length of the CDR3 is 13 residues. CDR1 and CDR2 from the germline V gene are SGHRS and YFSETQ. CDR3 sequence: CASSLGRGEKLFF. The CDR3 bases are TGCGCCAGCAGCTTGGGCCGAGGGGAAAAACTGTTTTTT.

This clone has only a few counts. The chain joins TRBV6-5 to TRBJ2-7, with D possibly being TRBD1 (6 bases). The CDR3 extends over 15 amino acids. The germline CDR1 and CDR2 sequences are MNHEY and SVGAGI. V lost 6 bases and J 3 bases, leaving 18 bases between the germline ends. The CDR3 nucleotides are TGTGCCAGCAGGCTTACGCTTGGGGACAACTACGAGCAGTACTTC. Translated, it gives CASRLTLGDNYEQYF.